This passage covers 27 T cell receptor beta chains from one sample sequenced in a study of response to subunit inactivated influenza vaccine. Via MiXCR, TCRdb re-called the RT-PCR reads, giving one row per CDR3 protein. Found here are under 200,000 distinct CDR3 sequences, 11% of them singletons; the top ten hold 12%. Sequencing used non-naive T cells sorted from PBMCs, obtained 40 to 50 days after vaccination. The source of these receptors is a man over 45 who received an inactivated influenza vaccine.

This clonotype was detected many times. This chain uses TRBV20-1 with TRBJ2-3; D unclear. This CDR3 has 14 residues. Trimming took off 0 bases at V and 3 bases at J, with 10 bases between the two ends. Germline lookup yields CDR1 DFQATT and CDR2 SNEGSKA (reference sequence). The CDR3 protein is CSARDQGSTDTQYF. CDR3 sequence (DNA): TGCAGTGCTAGAGATCAAGGGTCTACAGATACGCAGTATTTT.

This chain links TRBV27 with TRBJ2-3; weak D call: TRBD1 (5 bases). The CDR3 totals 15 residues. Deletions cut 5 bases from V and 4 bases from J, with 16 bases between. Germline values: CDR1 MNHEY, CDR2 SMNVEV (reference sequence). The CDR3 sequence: CASSPKGWNPDTQYF. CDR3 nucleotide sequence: TGTGCCAGCAGTCCCAAGGGGTGGAATCCAGATACGCAGTATTTT.

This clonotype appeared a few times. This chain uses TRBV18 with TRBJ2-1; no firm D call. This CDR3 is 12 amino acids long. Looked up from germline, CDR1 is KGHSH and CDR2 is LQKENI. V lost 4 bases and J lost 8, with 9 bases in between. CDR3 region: CASSHGMDEQFF. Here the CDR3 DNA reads TGTGCCAGCTCACATGGGATGGATGAGCAGTTCTTC.

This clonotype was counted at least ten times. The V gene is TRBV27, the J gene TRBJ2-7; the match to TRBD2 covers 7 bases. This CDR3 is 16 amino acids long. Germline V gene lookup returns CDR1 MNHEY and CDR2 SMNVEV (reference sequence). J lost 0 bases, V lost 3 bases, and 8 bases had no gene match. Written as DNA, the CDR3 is TGTGCCAGCAGTTTTATCTCTAGCGGAGGCTCCTACGAGCAGTACTTC. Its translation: CASSFISSGGSYEQYF.

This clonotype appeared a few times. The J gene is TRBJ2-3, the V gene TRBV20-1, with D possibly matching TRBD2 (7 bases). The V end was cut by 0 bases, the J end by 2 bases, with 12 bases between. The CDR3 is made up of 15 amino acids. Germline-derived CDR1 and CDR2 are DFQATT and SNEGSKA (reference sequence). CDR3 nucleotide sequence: TGCAGTGCTAGAGACGGCGGGGGCAACACAGATACGCAGTATTTT. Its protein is CSARDGGGNTDTQYF.

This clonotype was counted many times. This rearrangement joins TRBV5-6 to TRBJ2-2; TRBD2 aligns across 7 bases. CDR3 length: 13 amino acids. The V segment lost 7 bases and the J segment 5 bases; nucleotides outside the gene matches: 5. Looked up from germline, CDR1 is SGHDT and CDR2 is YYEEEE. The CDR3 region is CASLSGGTGELFF. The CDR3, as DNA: TGTGCCAGCCTCTCCGGGGGGACCGGGGAGCTGTTTTTT. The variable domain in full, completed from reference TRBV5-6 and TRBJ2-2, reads DAGVTQSPTHLIKTRGQQVTLRCSPKSGHDTVSWYQQALGQGPQFIFQYYEEEERQRGNFPDRFSGHQFPNYSSELNVNALLLGDSALYLCASLSGGTGELFFGEGSRLTVL.

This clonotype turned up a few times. CDR3 nucleotides: TGCGCCAGCAGCCAAGTGTGGCAGGGGGCTATGTCCTACAATGAGCAGTTCTTC. Residues: CASSQVWQGAMSYNEQFF. The chain combines TRBV4-3 with TRBJ2-1; 8 positions match TRBD1. Per the germline V gene, CDR1 is LGHNA and CDR2 is YSLEER. The CDR3 contains 18 residues. V lost 1 base to trimming and J lost 1 base; unmatched junction nucleotides: 9.

CDR3 bases: TGTGCCAGCTCACCGTCCGTTAGCGGGGTCGGCACTGAAGCTTTCTTT. Translating gives CASSPSVSGVGTEAFF. This chain connects TRBV18 to TRBJ1-1, with D hard to call. The CDR3 loop spans 16 amino acids. V was cut by 3 bases and J by 4 bases, with 18 bases left in between. Germline V gene sequence: CDR1 KGHSH, CDR2 LQKENI.

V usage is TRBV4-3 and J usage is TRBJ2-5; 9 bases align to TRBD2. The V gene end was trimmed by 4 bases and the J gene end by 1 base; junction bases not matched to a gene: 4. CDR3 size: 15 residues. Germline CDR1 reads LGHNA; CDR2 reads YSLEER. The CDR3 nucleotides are TGCGCCAGCAGCCTTAGCGGGAGTCCCCAAGAGACCCAGTACTTC. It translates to CASSLSGSPQETQYF.

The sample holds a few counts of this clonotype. As DNA, the CDR3 is TGCAGTGCTAGAGGGGGACTTCAAGGGGGCATTGAGCAGTTCTTC. Translation: CSARGGLQGGIEQFF. The genes are TRBV20-1 and TRBJ2-1; TRBD1 is a possible D gene (7 bases). The germline V gene has CDR1 DFQATT and CDR2 SNEGSKA (reference sequence). This CDR3 is 15 amino acids long. Trimming removed 1 base from V and 9 bases from J, with 19 bases in between.

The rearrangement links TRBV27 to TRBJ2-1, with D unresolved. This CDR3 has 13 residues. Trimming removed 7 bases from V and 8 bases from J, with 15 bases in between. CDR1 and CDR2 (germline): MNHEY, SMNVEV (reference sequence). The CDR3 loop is CASKLWQDDEQFF. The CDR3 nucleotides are TGTGCCAGCAAACTGTGGCAAGACGATGAGCAGTTCTTC.

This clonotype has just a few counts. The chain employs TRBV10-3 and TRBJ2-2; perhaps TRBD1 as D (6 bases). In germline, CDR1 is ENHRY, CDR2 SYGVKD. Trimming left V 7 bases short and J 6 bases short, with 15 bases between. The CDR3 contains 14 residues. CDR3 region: CAIKGERLAGELFF. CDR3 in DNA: TGTGCCATCAAGGGGGAGCGGCTGGCCGGGGAGCTGTTTTTT.

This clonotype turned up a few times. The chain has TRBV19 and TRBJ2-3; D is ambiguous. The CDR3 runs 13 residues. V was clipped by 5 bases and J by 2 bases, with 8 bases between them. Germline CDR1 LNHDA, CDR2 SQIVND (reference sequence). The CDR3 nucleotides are TGTGCCAGTAGTGGGCTCCACACAGATACGCAGTATTTT. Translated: CASSGLHTDTQYF. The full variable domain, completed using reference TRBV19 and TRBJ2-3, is DGGITQSPKYLFRKEGQNVTLSCEQNLNHDAMYWYRQDPGQGLRLIYYSQIVNDFQKGDIAEGYSVSREKKESFPLTVTSAQKNPTAFYLCASSGLHTDTQYFGPGTRLTVL.

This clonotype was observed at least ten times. The CDR3 coding sequence is TGTGCCAGCAGTTTGGGCTCAGCTAACTATGGCTACACCTTC. Amino acid sequence: CASSLGSANYGYTF. The V call is TRBV12-3 or TRBV12-4, the J call TRBJ1-2; D is unresolved. The CDR3 runs to 14 residues. V was cut by 3 bases and J by 0 bases, with 8 bases left in between.

CDR3: CASSAKVGGFGEKLFF. CDR3 nucleotide sequence: TGTGCCAGCAGCGCAAAGGTCGGGGGGTTCGGGGAAAAACTGTTTTTT. This chain links TRBV7-2 with TRBJ1-4; D is perhaps TRBD1 (5 bases). Germline values: CDR1 SGHTA, CDR2 FQGNSA. This CDR3 has 16 amino acids. V lost 5 bases and J 8 bases, leaving 21 bases between the germline ends.

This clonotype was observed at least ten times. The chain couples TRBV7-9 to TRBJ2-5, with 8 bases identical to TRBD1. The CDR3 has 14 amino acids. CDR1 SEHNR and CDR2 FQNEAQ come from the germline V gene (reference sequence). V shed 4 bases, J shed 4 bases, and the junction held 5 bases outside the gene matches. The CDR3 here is CASSSQGVGETQYF. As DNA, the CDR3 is TGTGCCAGCAGCTCACAGGGGGTCGGAGAGACCCAGTACTTC.

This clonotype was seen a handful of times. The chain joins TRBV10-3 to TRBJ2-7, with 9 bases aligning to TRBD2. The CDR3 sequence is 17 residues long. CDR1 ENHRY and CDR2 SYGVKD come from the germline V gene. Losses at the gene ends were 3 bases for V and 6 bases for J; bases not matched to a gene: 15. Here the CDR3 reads CAISDLPSGTLGIEQYF. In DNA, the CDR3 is TGTGCCATCAGTGATCTACCTAGCGGGACGCTCGGGATCGAGCAGTACTTC.

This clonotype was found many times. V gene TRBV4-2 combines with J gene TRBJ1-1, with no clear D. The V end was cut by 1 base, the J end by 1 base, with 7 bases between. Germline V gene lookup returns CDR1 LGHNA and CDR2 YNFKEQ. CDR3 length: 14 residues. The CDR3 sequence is CASSQVSRNTEAFF. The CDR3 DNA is TGTGCCAGCAGCCAAGTGTCCAGGAACACTGAAGCTTTCTTT.

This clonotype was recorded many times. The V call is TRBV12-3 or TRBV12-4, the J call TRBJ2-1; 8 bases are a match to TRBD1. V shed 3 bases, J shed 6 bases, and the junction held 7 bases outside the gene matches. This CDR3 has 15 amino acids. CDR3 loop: CASSFDRGIGNEQFF. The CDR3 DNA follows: TGTGCCAGCAGTTTCGACAGGGGAATAGGCAATGAGCAGTTCTTC.

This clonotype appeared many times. CDR3 in amino acids: CSASPRTMSYNEQFF. The CDR3 DNA reads TGCAGTGCCAGTCCGAGGACTATGTCCTACAATGAGCAGTTCTTC. V gene TRBV20-1 combines with J gene TRBJ2-1; possible D gene TRBD2, 6 bases. From germline, CDR1 is DFQATT and CDR2 SNEGSKA (reference sequence). The CDR3 runs to 15 residues. V was shortened by 6 bases and J by 1 base, with 16 bases between the two germline ends.

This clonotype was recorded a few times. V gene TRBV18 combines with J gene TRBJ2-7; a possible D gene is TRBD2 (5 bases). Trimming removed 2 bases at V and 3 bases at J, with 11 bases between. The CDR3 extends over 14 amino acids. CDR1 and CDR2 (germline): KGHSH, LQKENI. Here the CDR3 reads CASSPTPTSYEQYF. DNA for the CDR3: TGTGCCAGCTCACCAACTCCCACTAGCTACGAGCAGTACTTC.

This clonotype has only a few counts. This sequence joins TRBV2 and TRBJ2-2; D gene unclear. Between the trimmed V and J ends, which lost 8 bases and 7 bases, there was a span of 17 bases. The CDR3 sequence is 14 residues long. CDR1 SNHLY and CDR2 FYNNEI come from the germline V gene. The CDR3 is CASGFSTTVGELFF. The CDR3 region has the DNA TGTGCCAGCGGATTTTCAACCACAGTCGGGGAGCTGTTTTTT.

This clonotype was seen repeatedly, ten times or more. The CDR3, as DNA: TGTGCCAGCAGCTTAGTGTCAGGAGGCAATCGTCCCCAGCATTTT. This gives the protein CASSLVSGGNRPQHF. The chain has TRBV7-2 and TRBJ1-5; D is ambiguous. CDR1 and CDR2 (germline): SGHTA, FQGNSA. This CDR3 has 15 amino acids. Trimming took off 1 base at V and 10 bases at J, with 17 bases between the two ends.

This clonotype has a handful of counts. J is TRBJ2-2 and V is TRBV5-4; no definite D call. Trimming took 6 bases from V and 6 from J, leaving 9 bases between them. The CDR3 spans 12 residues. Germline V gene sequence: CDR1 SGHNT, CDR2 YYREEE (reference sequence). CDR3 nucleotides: TGTGCCAGCACCACTCCTGCCGGGGAGCTGTTTTTT. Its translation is CASTTPAGELFF.

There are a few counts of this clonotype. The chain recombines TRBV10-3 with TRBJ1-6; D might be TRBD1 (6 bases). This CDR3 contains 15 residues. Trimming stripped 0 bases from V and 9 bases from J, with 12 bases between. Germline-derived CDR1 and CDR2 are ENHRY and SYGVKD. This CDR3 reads CAISESTGRGSPLHF. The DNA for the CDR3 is TGTGCCATCAGTGAGTCGACAGGCAGGGGTTCACCCCTCCACTTT.

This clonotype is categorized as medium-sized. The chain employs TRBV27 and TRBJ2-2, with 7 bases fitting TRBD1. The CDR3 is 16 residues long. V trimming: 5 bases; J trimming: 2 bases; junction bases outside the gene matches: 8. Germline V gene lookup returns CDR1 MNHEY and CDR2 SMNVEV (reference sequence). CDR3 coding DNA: TGTGCCAGCAGTGGGGAGACAGGGTACAACACCGGGGAGCTGTTTTTT. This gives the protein CASSGETGYNTGELFF.

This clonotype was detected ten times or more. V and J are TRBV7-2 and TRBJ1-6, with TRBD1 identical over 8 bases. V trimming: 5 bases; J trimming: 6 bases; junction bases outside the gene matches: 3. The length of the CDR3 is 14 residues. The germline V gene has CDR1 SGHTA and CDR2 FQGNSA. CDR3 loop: CASSLDRGNSPLHF. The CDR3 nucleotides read TGTGCCAGCAGCCTTGACAGGGGTAATTCACCCCTCCACTTT.